The TCR beta chain described here comes from a study of metastatic and nonmetastatic thyroid tumors. MiXCR re-clonotyped the PCR reads for TCRdb. This sample has 20,000 or so clones, with about a quarter found just once. This clone is a singleton in its sample. All patients were treatment-naive before thyroid surgery. Germline V gene data show CDR1 as SGDLS and CDR2 as YYNGEE. The V and J ends lost 1 base and 4 bases, in that order; junction bases with no gene match: 7. This CDR3 is built from 16 residues. The chain is built from TRBV9 and TRBJ2-3; 9 bases map to TRBD2. This TCR was sampled from a female donor with papillary thyroid cancer or a benign thyroid nodule (not recorded which). Some clones in this sample may be carry-over from other donors' samples. Sequencing used blood. The CDR3: CASSVIGSGSADTQYF. The CDR3 nucleotides read TGTGCCAGCAGCGTAATCGGTAGCGGGAGCGCAGATACGCAGTATTTT.